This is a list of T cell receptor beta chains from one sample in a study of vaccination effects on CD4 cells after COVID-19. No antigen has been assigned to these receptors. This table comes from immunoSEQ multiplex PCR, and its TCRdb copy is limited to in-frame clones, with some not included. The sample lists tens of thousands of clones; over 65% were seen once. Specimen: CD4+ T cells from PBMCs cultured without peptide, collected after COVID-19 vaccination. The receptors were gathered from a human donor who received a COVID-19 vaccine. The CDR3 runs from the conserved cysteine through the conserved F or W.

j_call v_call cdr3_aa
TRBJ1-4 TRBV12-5 CASGGTGDEKLFF
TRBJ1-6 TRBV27 CASARNQGSYNSPLHF
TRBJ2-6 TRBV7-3 CASSPTVNSGANVLTF
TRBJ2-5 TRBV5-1 CASRTPSEETQYF
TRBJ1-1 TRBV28 CASSLGTSRTEAFF
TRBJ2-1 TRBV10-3 CAISEIGGNFNEQFF
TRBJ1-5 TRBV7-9 CASSLTARQPQHF
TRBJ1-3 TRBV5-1 CASSSPSGNTIYF
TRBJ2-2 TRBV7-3 CASSPGLASTGELFF
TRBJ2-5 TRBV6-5 CASSPSREETQYF
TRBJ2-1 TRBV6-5 CASSSRGQGGNEQFF
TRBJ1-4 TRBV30 CAWTPSGGRRGKLFF
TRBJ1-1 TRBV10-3 CAISLQGMNTEAFF
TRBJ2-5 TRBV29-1 CSVELGSQETQYF
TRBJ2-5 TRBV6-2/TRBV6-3 CASIPWGEETQYF
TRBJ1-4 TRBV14 CASSEAGVGNEKLFF
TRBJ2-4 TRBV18 CASSELQGARLNIQYF